The next 23 T cell receptor beta chains were all read from a single sample in a study of T cell responses to AZD1222 COVID-19 vaccine. Profiled with immunoSEQ multiplex PCR; TCRdb holds only in-frame clones, not every one. The sample records about 200,000 clones, roughly nine tenths being singletons. Sequenced here: peripheral blood, sampled 28 days after the second AZD1222 dose. Source of these receptors: an adult who received the AZD1222 COVID-19 vaccine.

The V and J genes are TRBV25-1 and TRBJ1-1; D ambiguous. From germline, CDR1 is MGHDK and CDR2 SYGVNS. V was cut by 3 bases and J by 3 bases, with 11 bases left in between. The CDR3 runs to 14 residues. The CDR3 nucleotides read TGTGCCAGCAGTGACGGAGGGCTCCACACTGAAGCTTTCTTT. Its protein is CASSDGGLHTEAFF.

The CDR3 loop reads CASSLLRQETQYF. CDR3 DNA sequence: TGTGCCAGCAGCTTACTGCGCCAAGAGACCCAGTACTTC. The chain links TRBV7-3 to TRBJ2-5, with D unclear. CDR1 and CDR2 (germline): SGHTA, FQGTGA. Trimming shortened V by 2 bases and J by 1 base, and 5 bases separated the two germline ends. The CDR3 extends over 13 amino acids.

The J gene is TRBJ2-7, the V gene TRBV19, with 8 bases fitting TRBD1. V was clipped by 6 bases and J by 2 bases; unmatched bases: 6. Germline lookup yields CDR1 LNHDA and CDR2 SQIVND (reference sequence). The CDR3 totals 14 residues. DNA of the CDR3: TGTGCCAGTAGAGTGGGGACAGGTGCCTACGAGCAGTACTTC. It is translated as CASRVGTGAYEQYF.

The chain combines TRBV7-9 with TRBJ2-5, with D uncertain. From germline, CDR1 is SEHNR and CDR2 FQNEAQ (reference sequence). Trimming removed 2 bases from V and 5 bases from J, with 15 bases in between. The CDR3 extends over 15 amino acids. Written as DNA, the CDR3 is TGTGCCAGCAGCTTAAGGCAGCCAGCCTTGGAGACCCAGTACTTC. Translating gives CASSLRQPALETQYF.

The sample holds one count of this clone. This chain links TRBV23-1 with TRBJ1-6; a weak D match, TRBD1 (5 bases). TRBV23-1 is noted as an ORF with a role that remains uncertain. The V end was cut by 5 bases, the J end by 3 bases, with 23 bases between. The CDR3 is made up of 19 amino acids. The CDR3, as DNA: TGCGCCAGCAGTTCAAAGGGTTCCGGGGGTCTCGTCTATAATTCACCCCTCCACTTT. Translating it yields CASSSKGSGGLVYNSPLHF.

V and J are TRBV12-3 or TRBV12-4 and TRBJ1-6; tentatively, D is TRBD1 (5 bases). The CDR3 has 12 residues. The V end was cut by 5 bases, the J end by 14 bases, with 13 bases between. The CDR3 loop reads CASSLEGRTLHF. The CDR3 region has the DNA TGTGCCAGCAGTCTGGAGGGGCGAACCCTCCACTTT.

The CDR3 sequence is CASSFDAGYTF. CDR3 coding DNA: TGTGCCAGCAGCTTCGACGCTGGCTACACCTTC. The chain couples TRBV7-9 to TRBJ1-2; D remains ambiguous. The CDR3 totals 11 residues. Per germline, CDR1 SEHNR and CDR2 FQNEAQ (reference sequence). V was clipped by 3 bases and J by 7 bases, with 6 bases between them.

The rearrangement uses TRBV29-1 and TRBJ1-2; D unclear. The CDR3 length is 13 residues. Germline V gene lookup returns CDR1 SQVTM and CDR2 ANQGSEA. The V end lost 4 bases, the J end lost 4 bases, and 13 bases lay between the germline ends. The CDR3, as DNA: TGCAGCGTTGCGGTTGGCCCCACCTATGGCTACACCTTC. It translates to CSVAVGPTYGYTF.

The CDR3 DNA sequence: TGTGCCAGCAGCGGACAGGGGGCAGGGAATTCACCCCTCCACTTT. Translating gives CASSGQGAGNSPLHF. This rearrangement joins TRBV2 to TRBJ1-6; 11 bases fit TRBD1. V lost 6 bases, J lost 7 bases, and 5 bases stayed unmatched. Germline V lookup: CDR1 SNHLY, CDR2 FYNNEI. The CDR3 length is 15 residues.

This clone was observed once. The chain combines TRBV7-9 with TRBJ2-1; 8 bases map to TRBD1. CDR3 length: 15 residues. CDR1 is SEHNR, CDR2 FQNEAQ, per germline (reference sequence). The trim removed 5 bases at V and 5 bases at J, leaving 8 bases unmatched. CDR3 nucleotide sequence: TGTGCCAGCAGCCGGAAAGACAGGGGAAACAATGAGCAGTTCTTC. Translating gives CASSRKDRGNNEQFF.

This chain uses TRBV24-1 with TRBJ1-4; 8 bases match TRBD1. The germline V gene has CDR1 KGHDR and CDR2 SFDVKD. This CDR3 comprises 14 residues. The ends lost 5 bases at V and 6 bases at J; junction bases unmatched: 4. The CDR3 DNA sequence: TGTGCCACCAGTGGTCAGACAGGGGATGAAAAACTGTTTTTT. It is translated as CATSGQTGDEKLFF.

The genes are TRBV7-2 and TRBJ2-5, with unresolved D. The V gene lost 3 bases and the J gene lost 2 bases, with 10 bases spanning the gap. This CDR3 has 14 amino acids. CDR1 and CDR2 (germline): SGHTA, FQGNSA. The CDR3 DNA reads as TGTGCCAGCAGCTTTGCACGGATACAAGAGACCCAGTACTTC. Amino acid sequence: CASSFARIQETQYF.

This clone was counted a single time. The chain is built from TRBV3-1 (or the pseudogene TRBV3-2) and TRBJ2-2; D might be TRBD1 or TRBD2, each matching 5 bases. The V gene's germline CDR1 is LGHDT and CDR2 YNNKEL (reference sequence). V lost 4 bases to trimming and J lost 3 bases, with 24 bases between them. The CDR3 consists of 19 residues. The CDR3 protein is CASSPNPGTTPRYTGELFF. The CDR3 coding sequence is TGTGCCAGCAGCCCGAACCCCGGGACCACCCCCAGATACACCGGGGAGCTGTTTTTT.

This clone was seen just once. The gene calls are TRBV19 and TRBJ2-7; TRBD2 matches 14 bases. The junction had 3 bases not matched to a gene; V was cut back by 5 bases and J by 3 bases. CDR1 and CDR2 (germline): LNHDA, SQIVND (reference sequence). This CDR3 is built from 15 residues. CDR3 in DNA: TGTGCCAGTAGTTCGGGACTAGCGGGAGTCTACGAGCAGTACTTC. Residues: CASSSGLAGVYEQYF.

The rearrangement links TRBV28 to TRBJ2-7, with D tentatively TRBD1 (6 bases). Germline assignment: CDR1 MDHEN and CDR2 SYDVKM. The CDR3 runs 17 residues. Between the trimmed V and J ends, which lost 6 bases and 0 bases, there was a span of 21 bases. DNA of the CDR3: TGTGCCAGCAGACCGATCCTCGGGACACACGGCTCCTACGAGCAGTACTTC. Its protein is CASRPILGTHGSYEQYF.

The V gene is TRBV7-3, the J gene TRBJ2-2; unclear D gene. The CDR3 is made up of 14 amino acids. Germline lookup yields CDR1 SGHTA and CDR2 FQGTGA. The V end was cut by 1 base, the J end by 0 bases, with 3 bases between. This chain's CDR3 is CASSLMANTGELFF. For the CDR3, the DNA is TGTGCCAGCAGCTTAATGGCGAACACCGGGGAGCTGTTTTTT.

V gene TRBV10-3 combines with J gene TRBJ1-5, with D tentatively TRBD1 (6 bases). This CDR3 comprises 14 residues. Germline V gives CDR1 ENHRY, CDR2 SYGVKD. Trimming stripped 4 bases from V and 5 bases from J, with 12 bases between. In nucleotides, the CDR3 is TGTGCCATCAGTGGTGTCCAGGGGCATCAGCCCCAGCATTTT. Residues: CAISGVQGHQPQHF.

The chain uses TRBV9 and TRBJ2-5; D could derive from TRBD1 or TRBD2 (6 bases each). Germline V gene sequence: CDR1 SGDLS, CDR2 YYNGEE. This CDR3 has 16 amino acids. Between the trimmed V and J ends, which lost 2 bases and 3 bases, there was a span of 17 bases. The CDR3 bases are TGTGCCAGCAGCGTCAGAGGGGGGACGCGAGAAGAGACCCAGTACTTC. Translation: CASSVRGGTREETQYF.

The CDR3 is CASSAPQGGYEQYF. CDR3 in DNA: TGTGCCAGCAGTGCCCCCCAGGGGGGGTACGAGCAGTACTTC. V and J are TRBV28 and TRBJ2-7; D might be TRBD1 or TRBD2, each matching 7 bases. This CDR3 is 14 amino acids long. Trimming took off 5 bases at V and 4 bases at J, with 15 bases between the two ends. Looked up from germline, CDR1 is MDHEN and CDR2 is SYDVKM.

The rearrangement joins TRBV9 to TRBJ2-7, with TRBD2 matching 7 bases. Germline loops: CDR1 SGDLS, CDR2 YYNGEE. The CDR3 has 16 residues. The V gene end was trimmed by 0 bases and the J gene end by 7 bases; junction bases not matched to a gene: 13. CDR3: CASSVEVGGIPGEQYF. DNA for the CDR3: TGTGCCAGCAGCGTAGAGGTCGGGGGGATCCCGGGAGAGCAGTACTTC.

The rearrangement joins TRBV28 to TRBJ1-6; D call uncertain. The CDR3 covers 16 residues. Trimming left V 5 bases short and J 7 bases short, with 18 bases between. Per the germline V gene, CDR1 is MDHEN and CDR2 is SYDVKM. Here the CDR3 DNA reads TGTGCCAGCAGTCACCCCAAGCGCACGGGCAATTCACCCCTCCACTTT. It codes for CASSHPKRTGNSPLHF.

With regard to this clone: The same CDR3 is also encoded by other DNA sequences in this sample. J is TRBJ1-5 and V is TRBV3-1 (or the pseudogene TRBV3-2), with D unresolved. This CDR3 has 12 residues. CDR1 is LGHDT and CDR2 is YNNKEL in the germline V gene (reference sequence). Deletions cut 3 bases from V and 3 bases from J, with 3 bases between. The CDR3 DNA follows: TGTGCCAGCAGCCATCTCAATCAGCCCCAGCATTTT. Translated: CASSHLNQPQHF.

CDR3 region: CASSGQGGSNYGYTF. The CDR3 nucleotides read TGCGCCAGCAGCGGCCAAGGAGGTTCAAACTATGGCTACACCTTC. The V gene is TRBV5-1, the J gene TRBJ1-2; D is ambiguous. CDR3 length equals 15 residues. Trimming took off 4 bases at V and 2 bases at J, with 15 bases between the two ends. Germline V gives CDR1 SGHRS, CDR2 YFSETQ.